This passage covers 15 T cell receptor beta chains from one sample sequenced in a study of blood T cell repertoires in COVID-19. Data came from immunoSEQ multiplex PCR; TCRdb stores just in-frame clones and leaves some out. The data show around 250,000 clones, 75% to 90% seen once. Sequenced sample: PBMCs or T cells enriched from blood (not recorded which). The receptor set was obtained from a woman between 40 and 55 years old who had been exposed to COVID-19.

J is TRBJ2-1 and V is TRBV19, with 7 bases identical to TRBD1. Losses at the gene ends were 3 bases for V and 7 bases for J; bases not matched to a gene: 3. This CDR3 is 13 amino acids long. Looked up from germline, CDR1 is LNHDA and CDR2 is SQIVND (reference sequence). The CDR3 spells CASSITGDNEQFF. DNA for the CDR3: TGTGCCAGTAGTATTACAGGGGATAATGAGCAGTTCTTC. The full variable domain, in which reference TRBV19 and TRBJ2-1 provide the parts outside the CDR3, is DGGITQSPKYLFRKEGQNVTLSCEQNLNHDAMYWYRQDPGQGLRLIYYSQIVNDFQKGDIAEGYSVSREKKESFPLTVTSAQKNPTAFYLCASSITGDNEQFFGPGTRLTVL.

V usage is TRBV30 and J usage is TRBJ1-2; 8 bases fit TRBD1. Trimming removed 4 bases from V and 4 bases from J; junction bases left unmatched: 2. The CDR3 covers 12 residues. CDR1 GTSNPN and CDR2 SVGIG come from the germline V gene (reference sequence). The CDR3 DNA follows: TGTGCCTGGATCGGACAGGGCTATGGCTACACCTTC. It specifies CAWIGQGYGYTF.

This clone was counted a few times. The chain couples TRBV7-2 to TRBJ1-1; D gene unclear. This CDR3 spans 13 amino acids. Germline CDR1 is SGHTA and CDR2 is FQGNSA. Trimming removed 4 bases at V and 0 bases at J, with 6 bases between. The CDR3 region has the DNA TGTGCCAGCAGCTCCAGTATGAACACTGAAGCTTTCTTT. Its protein is CASSSSMNTEAFF.

This chain joins TRBV28 and TRBJ1-2; 8 bases align to TRBD1. The CDR3 runs 15 residues. The J segment lost 0 bases and the V segment lost 4 bases, leaving 4 bases of the junction unmatched. In germline, CDR1 is MDHEN, CDR2 SYDVKM. The CDR3 reads CASSSGTGANYGYTF. DNA of the CDR3: TGTGCCAGCAGTTCCGGGACAGGAGCTAACTATGGCTACACCTTC.

The chain recombines TRBV9 with TRBJ1-2; D unclear. Germline lookup yields CDR1 SGDLS and CDR2 YYNGEE. V lost 3 bases and J 2 bases, leaving 8 bases between the germline ends. CDR3 length: 13 amino acids. This chain's CDR3 is CASSGNRNYGYTF. DNA of the CDR3: TGTGCCAGCAGCGGTAATAGAAACTATGGCTACACCTTC.

This chain joins TRBV7-3 and TRBJ1-1; TRBD1 matches 9 bases. CDR1 is SGHTA and CDR2 is FQGTGA in the germline V gene. The V gene end was trimmed by 5 bases and the J gene end by 2 bases; junction bases not matched to a gene: 12. This CDR3 contains 17 residues. In nucleotides, the CDR3 is TGTGCCAGCAGCCTCGGGGTGGGACAGGGATTAAACACTGAAGCTTTCTTT. The encoded protein is CASSLGVGQGLNTEAFF.

The sample holds one count of this clone. The rearrangement links TRBV19 to TRBJ2-7, with a weak D call TRBD1 (6 bases). The CDR3 runs to 14 residues. Trimming cost V 9 bases and J 0 bases, with 15 bases left between them. In germline, CDR1 is LNHDA, CDR2 SQIVND (reference sequence). CDR3 bases: TGTGCCAGCAAACAGGGTCCCCTCTCCTACGAGCAGTACTTC. Protein sequence: CASKQGPLSYEQYF. The full variable domain, with the rest looked up from reference TRBV19 and TRBJ2-7, is DGGITQSPKYLFRKEGQNVTLSCEQNLNHDAMYWYRQDPGQGLRLIYYSQIVNDFQKGDIAEGYSVSREKKESFPLTVTSAQKNPTAFYLCASKQGPLSYEQYFGPGTRLTVT.

The chain recombines TRBV9 with TRBJ1-2, with D maybe TRBD1 (5 bases). This CDR3 contains 16 residues. Per germline, CDR1 SGDLS and CDR2 YYNGEE. With 0 bases removed from V and 4 bases from J, the gap between germline ends came to 16 bases. The DNA for the CDR3 is TGTGCCAGCAGCGTAGACCTCGGTGCGCAGGGCTATGGCTACACCTTC. It specifies CASSVDLGAQGYGYTF.

V is TRBV4-2 and J is TRBJ2-2; 9 nucleotides align to TRBD2. With V trimmed by 1 base and J by 5 bases, 5 bases remained unmatched. CDR3 length: 16 residues. Germline-derived CDR1 and CDR2 are LGHNA and YNFKEQ. The CDR3 protein is CASSQGNSGRTGELFF. The CDR3 DNA reads as TGTGCCAGCAGCCAAGGGAACAGCGGGAGGACCGGGGAGCTGTTTTTT.

This rearrangement joins TRBV11-2 to TRBJ1-2, with D possibly TRBD1 on 5 matching bases. The CDR3 has 13 amino acids. Trimming took 3 bases from V and 3 from J, leaving 8 bases between them. Germline V gene data show CDR1 as SGHAT and CDR2 as FQNNGV. CDR3 nucleotide sequence: TGTGCCAGCAGCTTCGGGGACTACTATGGCTACACCTTC. Translated: CASSFGDYYGYTF.

This chain joins TRBV28 and TRBJ2-1, with unresolved D. The CDR3 loop spans 11 amino acids. Germline V gene sequence: CDR1 MDHEN, CDR2 SYDVKM. V lost 5 bases and J lost 5, with 4 bases in between. This CDR3 is CASSLDNEQFF. The DNA for the CDR3 is TGTGCCAGCAGTCTCGACAATGAGCAGTTCTTC.

This chain uses TRBV18 with TRBJ2-5; D might be TRBD2 (6 bases). The CDR3 is 15 amino acids. The V and J ends lost 3 bases and 1 base respectively, with 12 bases between them. Germline CDR1 reads KGHSH; CDR2 reads LQKENI. The DNA for the CDR3 is TGTGCCAGCTCACCGGACCCGGGAGTCCAAGAGACCCAGTACTTC. Protein product: CASSPDPGVQETQYF. Full variable domain (outside the CDR3, taken from reference TRBV18 and TRBJ2-5): NAGVMQNPRHLVRRRGQEARLRCSPMKGHSHVYWYRQLPEEGLKFMVYLQKENIIDESGMPKERFSAEFPKEGPSILRIQQVVRGDSAAYFCASSPDPGVQETQYFGPGTRLLVL.

This clone was counted between two and nine times. This chain links TRBV9 with TRBJ2-1; TRBD2 agrees at 7 bases. With V trimmed by 4 bases and J by 7 bases, 2 bases remained unmatched. The germline V gene encodes CDR1 SGDLS and CDR2 YYNGEE. The length of the CDR3 is 12 residues. Here the CDR3 DNA reads TGTGCCAGCAGCCTTAGCGGGAATGAGCAGTTCTTC. Protein product: CASSLSGNEQFF.

The V call is TRBV4-3, the J call TRBJ1-4; 10 bases line up with TRBD1. The V gene end was trimmed by 3 bases and the J gene end by 6 bases; junction bases not matched to a gene: 4. The CDR3 covers 15 residues. Per the germline V gene, CDR1 is LGHNA and CDR2 is YSLEER. CDR3 protein: CASSQAGQGYEKLFF. DNA of the CDR3: TGCGCCAGCAGCCAGGCGGGACAGGGGTATGAAAAACTGTTTTTT.

This chain joins TRBV11-3 and TRBJ1-1; 9 nucleotides line up with TRBD1. Germline CDR1 and CDR2: SGHNT and YENEEA. The CDR3 covers 15 residues. J was trimmed by 3 bases and V by 5 bases; bases with no gene match: 7. The CDR3 sequence: CASSPGTGWDTEAFF. CDR3 coding DNA: TGTGCCAGCAGCCCGGGGACAGGGTGGGACACTGAAGCTTTCTTT.